This TCR beta chain was profiled in a study of shared clonotypes between healthy human individuals. Overall study results and limits: Naive subsets generally exceeded memory subsets in estimated richness.

Naive CD8 cells comprised CD45RO-negative, CCR7-positively selected cells, excluding terminally differentiated effector memory CD45RA+ cells. Points on this clone: Its specificity is unknown.

Splitting of each subset's genomic DNA was done evenly across several immunoSEQ plates. The input for sorted-subset replicate PCRs was roughly 180 ng DNA, 25,000 to 35,000 T cell genomes. Profiled with immunoSEQ multiplex PCR; TCRdb holds only in-frame clones, not every one. The table has around 1.9 million clones, 85% to 95% seen once; the top ten hold about 1.7%. The V and J ends lost 5 bases and 6 bases, in that order; junction bases with no gene match: 5. This CDR3 contains 15 residues. Germline V gene data show CDR1 as SEHNR and CDR2 as FQNEAQ (reference sequence). Input material: naive CD8+ T cells from PBMCs. The J gene is TRBJ2-1, the V gene TRBV7-9; 12 nucleotides align to TRBD2. This TCR derives from a man aged 18 to 30 in good health. Some clones in this sample may be carry-over from other donors' samples. CDR3 protein: CASSAGLAGFNEQFF. CDR3 DNA sequence: TGTGCCAGCAGCGCGGGACTAGCGGGCTTCAATGAGCAGTTCTTC.